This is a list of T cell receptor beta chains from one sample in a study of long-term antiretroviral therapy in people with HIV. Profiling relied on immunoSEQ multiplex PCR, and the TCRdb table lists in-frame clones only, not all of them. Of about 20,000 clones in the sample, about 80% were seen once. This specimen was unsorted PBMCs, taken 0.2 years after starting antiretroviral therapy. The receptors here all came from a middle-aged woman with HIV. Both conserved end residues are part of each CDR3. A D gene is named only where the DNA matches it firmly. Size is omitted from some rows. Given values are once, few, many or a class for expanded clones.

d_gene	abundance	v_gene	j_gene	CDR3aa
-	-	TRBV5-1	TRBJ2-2	CASSLLSSAGGELFF
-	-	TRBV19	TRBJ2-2	CATLGLANTGELFF
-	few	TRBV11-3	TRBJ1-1	CASSLAGGTEAFF
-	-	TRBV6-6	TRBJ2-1	CASSPGWEQFF
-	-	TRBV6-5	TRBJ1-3	CASSYSIPGAGNTIYF
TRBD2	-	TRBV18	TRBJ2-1	CASSSPGTSANEQFF
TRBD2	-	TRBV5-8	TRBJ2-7	CASSLASGRANGF
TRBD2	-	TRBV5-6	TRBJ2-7	CASSLVGGLAGGVEQYF
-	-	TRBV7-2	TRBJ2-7	CASSLMDYYEQYF
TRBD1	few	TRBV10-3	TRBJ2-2	CAISGDRGRTGELFF
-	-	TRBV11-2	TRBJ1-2	CASSFPPGVIYGYTF
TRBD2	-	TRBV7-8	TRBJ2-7	CASSFGRTSGVAGEQYF
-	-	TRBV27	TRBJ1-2	CASSSGFSNYGYTF
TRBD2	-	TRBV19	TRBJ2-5	CASSGGTSGGWETQYF
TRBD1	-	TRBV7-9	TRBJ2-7	CASSPGGGHDFYEQYF
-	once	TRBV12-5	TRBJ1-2	CASAVYPPQHGGNGYTF
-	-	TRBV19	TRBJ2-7	CASSMDETYEQYF
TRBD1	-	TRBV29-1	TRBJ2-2	CSVVGQGANTGELFF
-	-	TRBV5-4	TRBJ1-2	CASSLSLGAYTF
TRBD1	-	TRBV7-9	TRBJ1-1	CASSAGQGRVNTEAFF
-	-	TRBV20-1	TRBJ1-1	CSAGEGTEAFF
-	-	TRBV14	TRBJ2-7	CASSQVRGAQLYDEQYF
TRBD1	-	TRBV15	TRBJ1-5	CATSSFTGVHQPQHF
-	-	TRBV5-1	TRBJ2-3	CASSDGFGGNPTDTQYF
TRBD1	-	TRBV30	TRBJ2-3	CAWSLDRVVFADTQYF
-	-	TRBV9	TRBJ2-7	CASSVDNRGIYEQYF
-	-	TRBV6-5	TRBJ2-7	CATRDGDIGEQYF
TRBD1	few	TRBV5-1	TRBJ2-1	CASSLAGGFYNEQFF
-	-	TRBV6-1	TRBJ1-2	CASSEWGAVGYTF
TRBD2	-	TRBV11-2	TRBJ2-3	CASSLEKGAGGRTDTQYF
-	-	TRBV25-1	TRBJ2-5	CASSDPPSGLQETQYF
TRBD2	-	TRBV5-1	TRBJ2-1	CASSSGSGRGYNEQFF
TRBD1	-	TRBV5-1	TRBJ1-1	CASSSRATGGSTEAFF
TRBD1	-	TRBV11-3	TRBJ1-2	CASSLGQGLGGYTF
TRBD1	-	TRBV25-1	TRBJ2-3	CASSESTGGFSDTQYF
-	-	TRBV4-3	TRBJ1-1	CASSQDGGADTEAFF
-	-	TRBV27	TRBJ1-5	CASSRTGRQPQHF
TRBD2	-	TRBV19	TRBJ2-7	CASSITHSPGLDGEQYF
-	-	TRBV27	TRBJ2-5	CASSSQETQYF
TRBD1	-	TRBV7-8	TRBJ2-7	CASSYRGGYEQYF
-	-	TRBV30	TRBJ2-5	CAWAGRDVSQETQYF
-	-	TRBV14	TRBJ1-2	CASSRITPSQANYGYTF
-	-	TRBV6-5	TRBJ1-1	CASSPPGRGTEAFF